The 26 T cell receptor beta chains below all came from one sample that was sequenced in a study of cytomegalovirus exposure and HLA in healthy donors. Primers for the PCR totalled 60 Vbeta and 13 Jbeta. TCRdb's copy holds only in-frame clones and misses some; the assay was immunoSEQ multiplex PCR. This table has around 160,000 clones, roughly 80% appearing once. Sequencing input: PBMCs. These receptors came from a woman between 35 and 50 years old in good health and CMV-seropositive.

This clone was found once. The chain uses TRBV5-1 and TRBJ2-7; D remains ambiguous. This CDR3 has 14 amino acids. CDR1 and CDR2 from the germline V gene are SGHRS and YFSETQ. The germline V and J ends were trimmed by 1 base and 1 base, with 9 bases remaining between them. CDR3 residues: CASSLKGASYEQYF. DNA for the CDR3: TGCGCCAGCAGCTTGAAAGGAGCTTCCTACGAGCAGTACTTC.

The chain joins TRBV11-3 to TRBJ2-2, with D tentatively TRBD2 (6 bases). Germline CDR1 is SGHNT and CDR2 is YENEEA. Trimming pared 3 bases from V and 4 bases from J, leaving 18 bases between. The length of the CDR3 is 17 residues. The CDR3 region is CASSLGFGGTVTGELFF. The CDR3 DNA reads TGTGCCAGCAGCTTGGGGTTTGGCGGGACTGTCACCGGGGAGCTGTTTTTT.

The chain links TRBV5-4 to TRBJ2-7, with D perhaps TRBD2 (6 bases). CDR3 size: 14 residues. Germline-derived CDR1 and CDR2 are SGHNT and YYREEE (reference sequence). Trimming cost V 4 bases and J 2 bases, with 13 bases left between them. The CDR3 region has the DNA TGTGCCAGCAGCGCGGGGAACACCCCCTACGAGCAGTACTTC. Translation gives CASSAGNTPYEQYF.

The chain has TRBV15 and TRBJ2-5; TRBD1 is a possible D gene (6 bases). The J call may be in error: the DNA end matches TRBJ2-7 better. CDR1 is LNHNV and CDR2 is YYDKDF in the germline V gene (reference sequence). The CDR3 length is 15 residues. The CDR3 DNA follows: TGTGCCACCAGCAGGTACTCGGACAGCTCCTACGAGCAGTACTTC. Amino acid sequence: CATSRYSDSSYEQYF.

The chain links TRBV28 to TRBJ1-6, with D tentatively TRBD1 (5 bases). The CDR3 consists of 15 residues. The germline gives CDR1 MDHEN, CDR2 SYDVKM. The germline V and J ends were trimmed by 2 bases and 4 bases, with 9 bases remaining between them. CDR3 amino acids: CASSLPAGYNSPLHF. The CDR3 DNA is TGTGCCAGCAGTTTACCAGCAGGGTATAATTCACCCCTCCACTTT.

The chain employs TRBV20-1 and TRBJ1-1; no reliable D call. This CDR3 spans 11 amino acids. The V gene's germline CDR1 is DFQATT and CDR2 SNEGSKA (reference sequence). Trimming cost V 6 bases and J 1 base, with 6 bases left between them. As DNA, the CDR3 is TGCAGTGCCCGACAGAACACTGAAGCTTTCTTT. Protein: CSARQNTEAFF.

J is TRBJ2-5 and V is TRBV6-5, with unresolved D. Germline CDR1 reads MNHEY; CDR2 reads SVGAGI. The CDR3 totals 14 residues. Trimming removed 5 bases at V and 6 bases at J, with 16 bases between. The CDR3 reads CASSLTDQRKTQYF. The CDR3 DNA reads TGTGCCAGCAGTCTCACCGACCAGCGAAAGACCCAGTACTTC.

Note on this clone: This sample also contains other DNA sequences that code for the same CDR3. This chain joins TRBV7-2 and TRBJ2-7; 8 nucleotides match TRBD1. The V gene's germline CDR1 is SGHTA and CDR2 FQGNSA. V trimming: 4 bases; J trimming: 0 bases; junction bases outside the gene matches: 2. The CDR3 is made up of 14 amino acids. The CDR3 here is CASSSGTGSYEQYF. Written as DNA, the CDR3 is TGTGCCAGCAGCTCCGGGACAGGCTCCTACGAGCAGTACTTC.

The rearrangement links TRBV5-1 to TRBJ2-3; TRBD1 matches at 7 bases. From germline, CDR1 is SGHRS and CDR2 YFSETQ. V dropped 4 bases and J dropped 2; count of bases not matched to a gene: 7. This CDR3 region has 15 residues. The CDR3 spells CASSRQGFITDTQYF. The CDR3 nucleotides are TGCGCCAGCAGCCGACAGGGATTTATCACAGATACGCAGTATTTT.

The rearrangement links TRBV2 to TRBJ1-2, with TRBD1 as a possible D gene (6 bases). Germline V gene data show CDR1 as SNHLY and CDR2 as FYNNEI. The CDR3 extends over 15 amino acids. Between the trimmed V and J ends, which lost 0 bases and 4 bases, there was a span of 12 bases. CDR3 sequence (DNA): TGTGCCAGCAGTGAAGCGAGGGGGTACGGCTATGGCTACACCTTC. Its translation is CASSEARGYGYGYTF.

The chain employs TRBV5-1 and TRBJ1-4; a possible D gene is TRBD1 (6 bases). Germline loops: CDR1 SGHRS, CDR2 YFSETQ. The CDR3 is 16 residues long. V lost 0 bases and J 0 bases, leaving 9 bases between the germline ends. The CDR3 DNA reads TGCGCCAGCAGCTTGGAGGGGGGGGCAACTAATGAAAAACTGTTTTTT. Encoded protein: CASSLEGGATNEKLFF.

CDR3 bases: TGTGCCACGTGGGGGGGGACTAATGAAAAACTGTTTTTT. Its protein is CATWGGTNEKLFF. The chain links TRBV28 to TRBJ1-4, with a possible D match to TRBD1 (5 bases). The V gene's germline CDR1 is MDHEN and CDR2 SYDVKM. This CDR3 contains 13 residues. Trimming stripped 10 bases from V and 2 bases from J, with 11 bases between.

This clone is a singleton in its sample. The chain joins TRBV13 to TRBJ2-3; D might be TRBD2 (5 bases). Germline V gene data show CDR1 as PRHDT and CDR2 as FYEKMQ (reference sequence). The CDR3 loop spans 16 amino acids. V lost 2 bases, J lost 6 bases, and 18 bases lay in between. The CDR3 sequence is CASSLRGKLSKDTQYF. DNA for the CDR3: TGTGCCAGCAGCTTACGAGGGAAACTCTCCAAGGATACGCAGTATTTT. The full variable domain, in which reference TRBV13 and TRBJ2-3 provide the parts outside the CDR3, is AAGVIQSPRHLIKEKRETATLKCYPIPRHDTVYWYQQGPGQDPQFLISFYEKMQSDKGSIPDRFSAQQFSDYHSELNMSSLELGDSALYFCASSLRGKLSKDTQYFGPGTRLTVL.

The V call is TRBV9, the J call TRBJ2-1; 11 nucleotides match TRBD1. This CDR3 contains 16 residues. The germline V gene encodes CDR1 SGDLS and CDR2 YYNGEE. The V segment lost 0 bases and the J segment 5 bases; nucleotides outside the gene matches: 4. The CDR3: CASSVALGQGDNEQFF. CDR3 DNA: TGTGCCAGCAGCGTAGCCCTGGGACAGGGGGACAATGAGCAGTTCTTC. Full variable domain (outside the CDR3, taken from reference TRBV9 and TRBJ2-1): DSGVTQTPKHLITATGQRVTLRCSPRSGDLSVYWYQQSLDQGLQFLIQYYNGEERAKGNILERFSAQQFPDLHSELNLSSLELGDSALYFCASSVALGQGDNEQFFGPGTRLTVL.

The chain couples TRBV30 to TRBJ2-2; 12 bases line up with TRBD2. Trimming at V came to 3 bases and at J to 1 base, leaving 3 bases not matched to a gene. The V gene's germline CDR1 is GTSNPN and CDR2 SVGIG (reference sequence). There are 16 residues in the CDR3. CDR3 residues: CAWRASGRVNTGELFF. CDR3 DNA sequence: TGTGCCTGGAGGGCTAGCGGGAGGGTGAACACCGGGGAGCTGTTTTTT.

The chain is built from TRBV11-2 and TRBJ2-7; 7 positions agree with TRBD2. Looked up from germline, CDR1 is SGHAT and CDR2 is FQNNGV. The CDR3 runs 15 residues. The V gene end was trimmed by 0 bases and the J gene end by 3 bases; junction bases not matched to a gene: 5. DNA of the CDR3: TGTGCCAGCAGCTTAGACAGCGGGAATCACTACGAGCAGTACTTC. The encoded protein is CASSLDSGNHYEQYF.

This clone was picked up a small number of times. V and J are TRBV28 and TRBJ2-7; 9 positions agree with TRBD2. The CDR3 covers 14 residues. With V trimmed by 8 bases and J by 4 bases, 9 bases remained unmatched. In germline, CDR1 is MDHEN, CDR2 SYDVKM. The CDR3 sequence: CASGVAGAGYEQYF. The CDR3 coding sequence is TGTGCCAGCGGCGTAGCGGGAGCTGGGTACGAGCAGTACTTC.

The chain carries TRBV7-3 and TRBJ2-1, with TRBD1 identical over 8 bases. V dropped 5 bases and J dropped 5; count of bases not matched to a gene: 11. Germline V gene sequence: CDR1 SGHTA, CDR2 FQGTGA. CDR3 size: 16 residues. The CDR3 DNA follows: TGTGCCAGCAGCCGGACCAGGGGGCTAGGGGACAATGAGCAGTTCTTC. Its translation: CASSRTRGLGDNEQFF. Combining the CDR3 with reference TRBV7-3 and TRBJ2-1 gives the whole variable domain GAGVSQTPSNKVTEKGKYVELRCDPISGHTALYWYRQSLGQGPEFLIYFQGTGAADDSGLPNDRFFAVRPEGSVSTLKIQRTERGDSAVYLCASSRTRGLGDNEQFFGPGTRLTVL.

The chain links TRBV5-1 to TRBJ2-3, with 8 bases identical to TRBD2. Germline CDR1 and CDR2: SGHRS and YFSETQ. Unmatched junction bases numbered 4, after V lost 2 bases and J lost 2 bases. CDR3 length: 15 residues. CDR3: CASSLAGDFTDTQYF. Written as DNA, the CDR3 is TGCGCCAGCAGCTTAGCGGGAGACTTCACAGATACGCAGTATTTT. Filled out from reference TRBV5-1 and TRBJ2-3, the complete variable domain reads KAGVTQTPRYLIKTRGQQVTLSCSPISGHRSVSWYQQTPGQGLQFLFEYFSETQRNKGNFPGRFSGRQFSNSRSEMNVSTLELGDSALYLCASSLAGDFTDTQYFGPGTRLTVL.

This clone was observed a single time. This rearrangement joins TRBV6-6 to TRBJ2-7; a possible D gene is TRBD1 (6 bases). Germline values: CDR1 MNHNY, CDR2 SVGAGI (reference sequence). V lost 4 bases and J lost 0, with 13 bases in between. The CDR3 runs to 15 residues. Here the CDR3 DNA reads TGTGCCAGCAGTTTCGGGACACCCAGCTCCTACGAGCAGTACTTC. It yields the protein CASSFGTPSSYEQYF.

V usage is TRBV7-9 and J usage is TRBJ1-2; D might be TRBD1 (6 bases). Germline V gene data show CDR1 as SEHNR and CDR2 as FQNEAQ (reference sequence). The CDR3 sequence is 15 residues long. The V and J ends lost 5 bases and 4 bases respectively, with 17 bases between them. The DNA of the CDR3 is TGTGCCAGCAGCCACCGGGACACTAAAACCTATGGCTACACCTTC. Translating gives CASSHRDTKTYGYTF.

The genes are TRBV30 and TRBJ2-7, with D tentatively TRBD1 (5 bases). The CDR3 is 14 residues long. The V gene's germline CDR1 is GTSNPN and CDR2 SVGIG (reference sequence). The V and J ends lost 0 bases and 1 base respectively, with 10 bases between them. CDR3 in DNA: TGTGCCTGGAGTGTACGCAGGGTATCCTACGAGCAGTACTTC. Residues: CAWSVRRVSYEQYF.

The rearrangement uses TRBV4-3 and TRBJ2-2; D perhaps matches TRBD2 (5 bases). The length of the CDR3 is 16 residues. From germline, CDR1 is LGHNA and CDR2 YSLEER. Trimming took off 1 base at V and 7 bases at J, with 16 bases between the two ends. DNA for the CDR3: TGCGCCAGCAGCCAAGTGGGAGCAAATTATGGCGGGGAGCTGTTTTTT. This sequence encodes CASSQVGANYGGELFF.

This clone was detected once. This chain uses TRBV30 with TRBJ2-7; no clear D. Germline loops: CDR1 GTSNPN, CDR2 SVGIG (reference sequence). The CDR3 loop spans 13 amino acids. Trimming removed 5 bases at V and 3 bases at J, with 14 bases between. This CDR3 is CAWAQTPIYEQYF. The CDR3 region has the DNA TGTGCCTGGGCACAAACACCGATCTACGAGCAGTACTTC. The variable domain in full, completed from reference TRBV30 and TRBJ2-7, reads SQTIHQWPATLVQPVGSPLSLECTVEGTSNPNLYWYRQAAGRGLQLLFYSVGIGQISSEVPQNLSASRPQDRQFILSSKKLLLSDSGFYLCAWAQTPIYEQYFGPGTRLTVT.

The V call is TRBV5-1, the J call TRBJ2-3; 9 nucleotides align to TRBD1. The CDR3 loop spans 18 amino acids. CDR1 and CDR2 from the germline V gene are SGHRS and YFSETQ. The J segment lost 5 bases and the V segment lost 1 base, leaving 14 bases of the junction unmatched. CDR3 amino acids: CASSLLFPGQGLGDTQYF. The CDR3 bases are TGCGCCAGCAGCTTGCTATTCCCGGGACAGGGTTTAGGAGATACGCAGTATTTT.

This clone has only a few counts. The V and J genes are TRBV11-2 and TRBJ2-1; D is possibly TRBD1 (6 bases). Germline V lookup: CDR1 SGHAT, CDR2 FQNNGV. Trimming left V 5 bases short and J 1 base short, with 15 bases between. This CDR3 is 16 amino acids long. The CDR3 sequence is CASSGTTGTSYNEQFF. DNA of the CDR3: TGTGCCAGCAGCGGAACAACAGGGACGTCCTACAATGAGCAGTTCTTC.